These T cell receptor beta chains were read from a single sample in a study of T cell repertoires in cytomegalovirus infection. TCRdb reanalysed the reads using MiXCR and keeps one entry per CDR3 protein. Seen here are around 800,000 distinct CDR3 sequences, approximately 32% observed once, and the top ten hold roughly 12%. These receptors lack a known antigen. Sequencing was performed on cultured CD8+ T cells from PBMCs, taken from culture after CMV antigen stimulation. These TCRs come from a human donor in good health (CMV status not recorded). Some clones in this sample may be carry-over from other donors' samples. Both conserved end residues are part of each CDR3. A D gene is named only where the DNA matches it firmly. Some rows have no size entry. The others give once, few or many, or a class for an expanded clone.

j_gene	abundance	v_gene	d_gene	CDR3nt	CDR3aa
TRBJ2-7	NA	TRBV19	NA	TGTGTCAGTAGTATATTCGGGACCGAGTCGTTTCGCGAGCAGTACTTC	CVSSIFGTESFREQYF
TRBJ2-3	few	TRBV7-9	TRBD1	TGTGCCAGCAGCTTTAGGACAGGGCTCCCCACGGGCACAGATACGCAGTATTTT	CASSFRTGLPTGTDTQYF
TRBJ1-1	NA	TRBV5-6	NA	TGTGCCAGCAGCCCCGGTTCAGGGATATGGACTGAAGCTTTCTTT	CASSPGSGIWTEAFF
TRBJ2-5	NA	TRBV7-9	TRBD2	TGTGCCAGCAGCCCGGGACTAGCGGTTCACCAAGAGACCCAGTACTTC	CASSPGLAVHQETQYF
TRBJ1-5	few	TRBV27	NA	TGTGCCAGCAGTTCTGGATGGGGGCTTAGCAATCAGCCCCAGCATTTT	CASSSGWGLSNQPQHF
TRBJ1-1	NA	TRBV11-2	NA	TGTGCCAGCAGCTTGGCGGGTCGGTACACTGAAGCTTTCTTT	CASSLAGRYTEAFF
TRBJ2-1	NA	TRBV15	TRBD1	TGTGCCACCAGCAGAGATTCTTTCCGGGACAGGAGCCGGCAAGGGCCCTACAATGAGCAGTTCTTC	CATSRDSFRDRSRQGPYNEQFF
TRBJ2-3	NA	TRBV4-1	NA	TGCGCCAGCAGCCAATTCTCGTCAGGCACAGATACGCAGTATTTT	CASSQFSSGTDTQYF
TRBJ2-2	NA	TRBV6-6	NA	TGTGCCAGCAGTCTACTAGCTTGGGACACCGGGGAGCTGTTTTTT	CASSLLAWDTGELFF
TRBJ1-2	NA	TRBV10-3	TRBD1	TGTGCCATCAGTGTGACTTTCGCCGGCGGGGACAGATCAATCCTTGACTATGGCTACACCTTC	CAISVTFAGGDRSILDYGYTF